This T cell receptor (beta chain) was sequenced for a study of blood T cell repertoires in COVID-19. Study information: Sources were T cells, B-cell-depleted T cells, or PBMCs; the material itself was cDNA or gDNA.

Profiled with immunoSEQ multiplex PCR; TCRdb holds only in-frame clones, not every one. The sample records 300,000 or so clones, about nine tenths being singletons. Between the trimmed V and J ends, which lost 5 bases and 7 bases, there was a span of 21 bases. Germline CDR1 and CDR2: LGHDT and YNNKEL (reference sequence). This CDR3 region has 16 residues. This receptor was obtained from a woman between 18 and 29 years old who had recovered from COVID-19. What was sequenced was PBMCs or T cells enriched from blood (not recorded which). The chain links TRBV3-1 (or the pseudogene TRBV3-2) to TRBJ2-1; a weak D match, TRBD2 (5 bases). CDR3 in DNA: TGTGCCAGCAGCAGACCCGGGAACCTGATGGCGAATGAGCAGTTCTTC. Translating it yields CASSRPGNLMANEQFF.